The clone carrying this T cell receptor beta chain was seen a few times. Its matching antigen is unknown. This record belongs to a study of blood T cells in healthy people across ages. The study's findings and limits: The authors considered diversity estimates from one million T cells to be underestimates.

CDR3 length: 14 residues. The germline V and J ends were trimmed by 9 bases and 0 bases, with 14 bases remaining between them. Germline V gene lookup returns CDR1 SGHRS and CDR2 YFSETQ. A J-beta primer mix and a sample-barcoded 5' primer were used in a second PCR of about 7 to 12 cycles. Tags on each cDNA molecule came from a template-switch adaptor with 12 random nucleotides. Samples each returned at least 3 million CDR3-containing paired-end reads. TCRdb re-called the 5' RACE reads with MiXCR, one entry per CDR3 protein. Found here are 1.8 million or so distinct CDR3 sequences, more than 35% of them singletons; the top ten hold about 21%.

The TCR comes from a human donor in good health. This chain links TRBV5-1 with TRBJ2-3, with a possible D match to TRBD1 (6 bases). Input material: blood. This chain's CDR3 is CATRQGSSTDTQYF. As DNA, the CDR3 is TGCGCCACCAGGCAGGGGAGTAGCACAGATACGCAGTATTTT.